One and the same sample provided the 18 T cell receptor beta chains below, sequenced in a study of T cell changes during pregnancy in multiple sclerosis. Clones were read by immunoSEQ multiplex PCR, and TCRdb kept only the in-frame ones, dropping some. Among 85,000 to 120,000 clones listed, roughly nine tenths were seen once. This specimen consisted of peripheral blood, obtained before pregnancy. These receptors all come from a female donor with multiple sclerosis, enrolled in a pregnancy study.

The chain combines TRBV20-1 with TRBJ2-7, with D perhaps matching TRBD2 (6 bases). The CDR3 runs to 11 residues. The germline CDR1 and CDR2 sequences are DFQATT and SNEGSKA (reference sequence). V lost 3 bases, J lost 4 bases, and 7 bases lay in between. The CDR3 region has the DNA TGCAGTGCTAGTGGGGGGTACGAGCAGTACTTC. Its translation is CSASGGYEQYF.

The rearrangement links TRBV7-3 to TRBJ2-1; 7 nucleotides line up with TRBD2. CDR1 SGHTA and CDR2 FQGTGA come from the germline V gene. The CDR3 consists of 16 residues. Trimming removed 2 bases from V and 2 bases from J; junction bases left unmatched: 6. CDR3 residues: CASSLVAGAAYNEQFF. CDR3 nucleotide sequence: TGTGCCAGCAGCTTAGTCGCGGGAGCGGCCTACAATGAGCAGTTCTTC.

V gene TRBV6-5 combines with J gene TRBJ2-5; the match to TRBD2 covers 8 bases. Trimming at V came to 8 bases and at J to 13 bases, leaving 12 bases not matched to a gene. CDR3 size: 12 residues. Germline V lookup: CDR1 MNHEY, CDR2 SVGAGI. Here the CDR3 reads CASGPGGRIMYF. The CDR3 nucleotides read TGTGCCAGCGGACCGGGGGGGAGGATCATGTACTTC.

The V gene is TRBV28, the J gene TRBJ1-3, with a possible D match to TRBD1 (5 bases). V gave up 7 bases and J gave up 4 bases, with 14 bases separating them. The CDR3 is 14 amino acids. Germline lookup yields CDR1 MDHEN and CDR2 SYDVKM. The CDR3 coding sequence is TGTGCCAGCACGCCGGGGGATAAAGGAAACACCATATATTTT. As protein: CASTPGDKGNTIYF.

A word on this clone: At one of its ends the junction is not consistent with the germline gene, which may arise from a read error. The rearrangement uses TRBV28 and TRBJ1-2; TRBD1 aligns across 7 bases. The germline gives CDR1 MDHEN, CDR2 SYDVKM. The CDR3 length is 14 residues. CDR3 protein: CASSVDRVNHGYTF. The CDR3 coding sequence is TGTGCCAGCAGCGTAGACAGGGTTAACCATGGCTACACCTTC.

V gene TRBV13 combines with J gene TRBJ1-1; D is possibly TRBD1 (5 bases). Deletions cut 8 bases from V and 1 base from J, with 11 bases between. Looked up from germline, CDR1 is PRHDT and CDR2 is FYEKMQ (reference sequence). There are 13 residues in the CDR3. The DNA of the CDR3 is TGTGCCAGCGCCATCGGGGGGAACACTGAAGCTTTCTTT. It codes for CASAIGGNTEAFF.

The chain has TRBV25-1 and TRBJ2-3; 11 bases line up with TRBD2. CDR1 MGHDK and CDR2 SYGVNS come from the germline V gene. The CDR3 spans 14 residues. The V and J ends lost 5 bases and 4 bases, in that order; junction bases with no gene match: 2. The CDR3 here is CASSLAGGADTQYF. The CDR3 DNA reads TGTGCCAGCAGTTTAGCGGGAGGGGCAGATACGCAGTATTTT.

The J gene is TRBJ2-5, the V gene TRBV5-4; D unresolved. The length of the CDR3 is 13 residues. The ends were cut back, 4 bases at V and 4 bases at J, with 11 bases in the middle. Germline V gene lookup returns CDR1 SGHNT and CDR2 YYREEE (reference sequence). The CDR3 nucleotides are TGTGCCAGCAGCCCCAGACTTGGAGAGACCCAGTACTTC. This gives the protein CASSPRLGETQYF.

CDR3 in DNA: TGCGCCAGCAGCCACCCTTTCGGAGCGGGAGTGGGGGAGACCCAGTACTTC. It is translated as CASSHPFGAGVGETQYF. V usage is TRBV4-1 and J usage is TRBJ2-5; 8 positions agree with TRBD2. This CDR3 spans 17 amino acids. Trimming cost V 3 bases and J 5 bases; bases outside gene matches: 14. Germline assignment: CDR1 MGHRA and CDR2 YSYEKL.

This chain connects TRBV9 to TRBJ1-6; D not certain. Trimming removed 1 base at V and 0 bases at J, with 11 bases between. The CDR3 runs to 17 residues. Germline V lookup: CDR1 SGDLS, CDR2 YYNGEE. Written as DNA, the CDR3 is TGTGCCAGCAGCGTATCCCAGGATAACTCCTATAATTCACCCCTCCACTTT. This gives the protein CASSVSQDNSYNSPLHF. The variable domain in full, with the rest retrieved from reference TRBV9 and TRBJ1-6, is DSGVTQTPKHLITATGQRVTLRCSPRSGDLSVYWYQQSLDQGLQFLIQYYNGEERAKGNILERFSAQQFPDLHSELNLSSLELGDSALYFCASSVSQDNSYNSPLHFGNGTRLTVT.

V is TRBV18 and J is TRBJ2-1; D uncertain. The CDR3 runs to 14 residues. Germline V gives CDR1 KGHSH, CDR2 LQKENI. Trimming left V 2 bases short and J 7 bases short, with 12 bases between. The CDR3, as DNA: TGTGCCAGCTCACCAGGCCTAGTCGGTAATGAGCAGTTCTTC. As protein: CASSPGLVGNEQFF.

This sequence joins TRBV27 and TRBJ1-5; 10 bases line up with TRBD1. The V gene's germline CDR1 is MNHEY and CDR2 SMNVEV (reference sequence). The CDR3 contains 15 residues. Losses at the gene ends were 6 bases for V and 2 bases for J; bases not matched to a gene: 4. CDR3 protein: CASRTGTGGNQPQHF. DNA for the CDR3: TGTGCCAGCAGGACCGGGACAGGGGGCAATCAGCCCCAGCATTTT.

The CDR3, as DNA: TGTGCCAGCAGGGCTGACAGCATGATGAACACTGAAGCTTTCTTT. Amino acid sequence: CASRADSMMNTEAFF. The rearrangement joins TRBV6-4 to TRBJ1-1, with D possibly matching TRBD1 (5 bases). The length of the CDR3 is 15 residues. V was clipped by 6 bases and J by 0 bases, with 14 bases between them. Per germline, CDR1 MRHNA and CDR2 SNTAGT.

The CDR3, as DNA: TGTGCCAGCAGCCAAGGTCCAGGGCAGCAAGATACGCAGTATTTT. Protein product: CASSQGPGQQDTQYF. The genes are TRBV4-2 and TRBJ2-3, with D perhaps matching TRBD1 (5 bases). The CDR3 totals 15 residues. Germline-derived CDR1 and CDR2 are LGHNA and YNFKEQ. Trimming stripped 1 base from V and 5 bases from J, with 13 bases between.

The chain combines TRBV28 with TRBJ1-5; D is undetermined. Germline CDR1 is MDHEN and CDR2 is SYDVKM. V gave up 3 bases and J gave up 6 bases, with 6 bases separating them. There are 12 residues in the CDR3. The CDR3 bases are TGTGCCAGCAGTTTTTTCGGTCAGCCCCAGCATTTT. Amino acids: CASSFFGQPQHF.

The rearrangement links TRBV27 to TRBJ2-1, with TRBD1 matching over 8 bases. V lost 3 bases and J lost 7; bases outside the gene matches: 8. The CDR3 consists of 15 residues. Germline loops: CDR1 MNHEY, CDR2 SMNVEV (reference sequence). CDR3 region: CASSLDRAIFNEQFF. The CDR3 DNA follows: TGTGCCAGCAGTTTGGACAGGGCTATTTTTAATGAGCAGTTCTTC.

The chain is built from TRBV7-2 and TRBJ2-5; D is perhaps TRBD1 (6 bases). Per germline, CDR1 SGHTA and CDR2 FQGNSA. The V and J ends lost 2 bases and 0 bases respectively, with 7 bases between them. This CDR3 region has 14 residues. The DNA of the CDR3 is TGTGCCAGCAGCTTACAGGGGTACCAAGAGACCCAGTACTTC. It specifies CASSLQGYQETQYF.

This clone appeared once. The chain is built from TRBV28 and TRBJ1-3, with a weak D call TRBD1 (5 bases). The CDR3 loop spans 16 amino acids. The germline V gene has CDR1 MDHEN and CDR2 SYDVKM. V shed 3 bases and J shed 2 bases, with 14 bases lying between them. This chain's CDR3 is CASSLMQGSTGNTIYF. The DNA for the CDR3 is TGTGCCAGCAGTTTGATGCAGGGTAGTACTGGAAACACCATATATTTT. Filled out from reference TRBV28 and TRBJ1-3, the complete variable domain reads DVKVTQSSRYLVKRTGEKVFLECVQDMDHENMFWYRQDPGLGLRLIYFSYDVKMKEKGDIPEGYSVSREKKERFSLILESASTNQTSMYLCASSLMQGSTGNTIYFGEGSWLTVV.